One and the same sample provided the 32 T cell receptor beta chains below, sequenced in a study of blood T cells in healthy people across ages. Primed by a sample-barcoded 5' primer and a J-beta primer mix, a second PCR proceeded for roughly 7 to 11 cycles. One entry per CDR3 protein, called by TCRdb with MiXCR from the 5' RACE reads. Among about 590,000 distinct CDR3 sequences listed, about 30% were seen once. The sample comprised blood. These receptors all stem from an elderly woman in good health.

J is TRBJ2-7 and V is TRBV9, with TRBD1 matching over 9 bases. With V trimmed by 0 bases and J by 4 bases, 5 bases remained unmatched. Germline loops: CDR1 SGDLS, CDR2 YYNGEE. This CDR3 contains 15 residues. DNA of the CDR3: TGTGCCAGCAGCGTAGGGACAGGGGTATGGTACGAGCAGTACTTC. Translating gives CASSVGTGVWYEQYF.

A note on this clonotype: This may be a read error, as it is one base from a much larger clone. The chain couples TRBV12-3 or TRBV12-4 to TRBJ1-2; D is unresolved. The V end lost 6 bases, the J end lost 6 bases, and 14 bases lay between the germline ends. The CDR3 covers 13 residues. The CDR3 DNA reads TGTGCCAGCAGGATAAGGAGCGCGAATGGCTACACCTTC. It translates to CASRIRSANGYTF.

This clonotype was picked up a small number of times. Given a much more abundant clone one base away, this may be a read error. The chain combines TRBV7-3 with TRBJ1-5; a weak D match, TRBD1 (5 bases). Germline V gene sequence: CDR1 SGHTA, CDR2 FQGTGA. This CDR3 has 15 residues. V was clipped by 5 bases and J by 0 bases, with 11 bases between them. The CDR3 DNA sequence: TGTGCCAGCAGCCCCGACAGTTTTAGCAATCAGCCCCAGCATTTT. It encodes CASSPDSFSNQPQHF.

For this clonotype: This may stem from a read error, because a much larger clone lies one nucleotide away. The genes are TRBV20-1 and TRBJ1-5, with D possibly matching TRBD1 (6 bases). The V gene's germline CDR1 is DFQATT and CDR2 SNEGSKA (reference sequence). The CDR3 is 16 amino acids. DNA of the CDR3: TGCAATGCTCCAAAAGTCGGGGGCGGAAGCAATCAGCCCCAGCATTTT. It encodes CNAPKVGGGSNQPQHF.

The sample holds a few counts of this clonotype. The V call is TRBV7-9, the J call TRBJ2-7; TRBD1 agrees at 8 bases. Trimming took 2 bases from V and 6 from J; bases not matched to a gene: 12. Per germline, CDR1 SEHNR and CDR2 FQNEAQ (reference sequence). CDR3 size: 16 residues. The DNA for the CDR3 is TGTGCCAGCAGCTTAAGTTCCACAGGGGGATTAGGCGAGCAGTACTTC. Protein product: CASSLSSTGGLGEQYF.

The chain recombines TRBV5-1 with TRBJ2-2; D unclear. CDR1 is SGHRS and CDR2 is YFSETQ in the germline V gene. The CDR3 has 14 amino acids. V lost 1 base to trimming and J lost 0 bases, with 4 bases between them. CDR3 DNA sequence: TGCGCCAGCAGCTTGACCTCGAACACCGGGGAGCTGTTTTTT. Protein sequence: CASSLTSNTGELFF.

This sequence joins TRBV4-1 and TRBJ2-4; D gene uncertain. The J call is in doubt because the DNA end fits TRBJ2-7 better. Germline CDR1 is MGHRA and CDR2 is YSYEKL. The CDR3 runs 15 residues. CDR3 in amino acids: CANSQGPTPGYEQYV. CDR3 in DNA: TGCGCCAACAGCCAAGGGCCAACCCCGGGCTACGAGCAGTACGTC.

CDR3: CSAREGGGSYNEQFF. The CDR3 DNA reads as TGCAGTGCTAGGGAAGGCGGGGGGTCCTACAATGAGCAGTTCTTC. This chain uses TRBV20-1 with TRBJ2-1; 8 bases line up with TRBD2. V shed 3 bases, J shed 1 base, and the junction held 5 bases outside the gene matches. Germline values: CDR1 DFQATT, CDR2 SNEGSKA (reference sequence). The CDR3 length is 15 residues.

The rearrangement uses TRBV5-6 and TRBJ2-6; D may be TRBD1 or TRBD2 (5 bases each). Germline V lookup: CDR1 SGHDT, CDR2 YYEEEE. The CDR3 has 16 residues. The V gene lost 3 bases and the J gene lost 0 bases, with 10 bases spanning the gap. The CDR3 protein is CASSWDVNSGANVLTF. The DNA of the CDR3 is TGTGCCAGCAGCTGGGACGTCAACTCTGGGGCCAACGTCCTGACTTTC.

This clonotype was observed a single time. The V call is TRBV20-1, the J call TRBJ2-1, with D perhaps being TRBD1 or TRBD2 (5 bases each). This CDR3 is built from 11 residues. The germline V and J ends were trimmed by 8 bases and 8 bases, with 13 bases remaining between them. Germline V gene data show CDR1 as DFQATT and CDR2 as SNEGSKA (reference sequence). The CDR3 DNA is TGCAGTTATGGGGGTGGACATGAGCAGTTCTTC. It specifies CSYGGGHEQFF.

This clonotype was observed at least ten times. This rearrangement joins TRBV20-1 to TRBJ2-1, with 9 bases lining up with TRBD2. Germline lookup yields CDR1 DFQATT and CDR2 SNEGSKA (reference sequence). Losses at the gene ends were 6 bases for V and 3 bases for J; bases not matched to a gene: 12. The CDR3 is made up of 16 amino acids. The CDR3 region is CSALTSGASIYNEQFF. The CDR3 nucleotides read TGCAGTGCATTGACTAGCGGTGCTTCCATCTACAATGAGCAGTTCTTC.

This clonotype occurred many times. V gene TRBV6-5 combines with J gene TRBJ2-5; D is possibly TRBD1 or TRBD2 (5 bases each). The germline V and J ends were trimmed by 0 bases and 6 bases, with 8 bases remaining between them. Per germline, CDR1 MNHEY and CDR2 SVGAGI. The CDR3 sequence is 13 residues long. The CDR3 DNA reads TGTGCCAGCAGTTACTCCCAGGGACAGACCCAGTACTTC. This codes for CASSYSQGQTQYF.

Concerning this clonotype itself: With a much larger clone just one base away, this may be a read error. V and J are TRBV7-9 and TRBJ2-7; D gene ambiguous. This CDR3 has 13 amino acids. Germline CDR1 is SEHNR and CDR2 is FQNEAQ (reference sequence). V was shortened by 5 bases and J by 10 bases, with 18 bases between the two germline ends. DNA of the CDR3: TGTGCCAGCAGCCCCTCGGCCAAAGACACCCAGTACTTC. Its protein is CASSPSAKDTQYF.

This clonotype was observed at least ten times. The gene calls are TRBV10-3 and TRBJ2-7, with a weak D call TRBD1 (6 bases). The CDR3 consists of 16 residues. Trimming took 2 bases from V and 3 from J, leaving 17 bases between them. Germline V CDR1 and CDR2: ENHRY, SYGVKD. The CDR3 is CAISEPQGPTNYEQYF. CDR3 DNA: TGTGCCATCAGTGAGCCCCAGGGGCCGACCAACTACGAGCAGTACTTC.

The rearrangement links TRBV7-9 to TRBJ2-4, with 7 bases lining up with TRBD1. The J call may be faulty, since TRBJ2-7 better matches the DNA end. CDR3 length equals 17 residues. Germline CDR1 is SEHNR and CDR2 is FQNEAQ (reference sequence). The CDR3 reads CASSFLPGAGGSYEQYF. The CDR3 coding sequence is TGTGCCAGCAGCTTTCTTCCTGGGGCAGGGGGTAGCTACGAGCAGTACTTC.

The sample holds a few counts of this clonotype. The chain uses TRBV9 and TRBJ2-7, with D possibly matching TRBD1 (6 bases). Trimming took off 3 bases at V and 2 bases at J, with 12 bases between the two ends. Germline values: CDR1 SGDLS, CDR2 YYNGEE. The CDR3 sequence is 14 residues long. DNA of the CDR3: TGTGCCAGCAGCGCCAGGGACACCACCTACGAGCAGTACTTC. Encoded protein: CASSARDTTYEQYF.

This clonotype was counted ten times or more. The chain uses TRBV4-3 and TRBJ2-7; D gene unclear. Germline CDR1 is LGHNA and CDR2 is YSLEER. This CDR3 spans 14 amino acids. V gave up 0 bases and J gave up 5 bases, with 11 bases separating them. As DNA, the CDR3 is TGCGCCAGCAGCCAAGATCTCCCAGTGGACGAGCAGTACTTC. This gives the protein CASSQDLPVDEQYF.

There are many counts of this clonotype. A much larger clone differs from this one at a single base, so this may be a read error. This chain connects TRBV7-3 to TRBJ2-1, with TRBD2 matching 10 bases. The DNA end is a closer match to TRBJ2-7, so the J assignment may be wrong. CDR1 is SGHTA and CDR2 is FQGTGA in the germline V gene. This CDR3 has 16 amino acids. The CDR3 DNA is TGTGCCAGCAGCTCATCTAGCGGGGGAACCTACAATGAGCAGTACTTC. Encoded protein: CASSSSSGGTYNEQYF.

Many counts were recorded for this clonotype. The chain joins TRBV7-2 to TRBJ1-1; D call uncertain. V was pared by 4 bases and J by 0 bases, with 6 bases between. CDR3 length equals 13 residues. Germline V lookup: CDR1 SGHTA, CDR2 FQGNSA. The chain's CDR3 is CASSSFMNTEAFF. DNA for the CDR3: TGTGCCAGCAGCTCCTTCATGAACACTGAAGCTTTCTTT.

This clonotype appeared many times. The CDR3 sequence: CAISESRRLGNQPQHF. CDR3 in DNA: TGTGCCATCAGTGAGTCTCGCAGGTTAGGGAATCAGCCCCAGCATTTT. The V call is TRBV10-3, the J call TRBJ1-5; unclear D gene. V was clipped by 0 bases and J by 4 bases, with 13 bases between them. This CDR3 region has 16 residues. Germline CDR1 ENHRY, CDR2 SYGVKD.

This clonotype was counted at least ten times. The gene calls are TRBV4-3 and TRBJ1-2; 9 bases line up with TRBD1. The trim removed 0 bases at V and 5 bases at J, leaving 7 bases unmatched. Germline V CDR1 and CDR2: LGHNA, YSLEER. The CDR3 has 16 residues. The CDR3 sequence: CASSQDGGQGGYGYTF. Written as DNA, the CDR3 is TGCGCCAGCAGCCAAGATGGGGGACAGGGAGGGTATGGCTACACCTTC.

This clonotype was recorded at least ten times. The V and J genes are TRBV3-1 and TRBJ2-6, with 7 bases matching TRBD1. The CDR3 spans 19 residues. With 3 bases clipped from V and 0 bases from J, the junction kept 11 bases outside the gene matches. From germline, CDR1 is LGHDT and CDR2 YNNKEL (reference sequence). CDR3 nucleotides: TGTGCCAGCAGCCACCCGAGACAGGGATTAAGCTCTGGGGCCAACGTCCTGACTTTC. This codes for CASSHPRQGLSSGANVLTF. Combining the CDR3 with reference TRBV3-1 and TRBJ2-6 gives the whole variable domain DTAVSQTPKYLVTQMGNDKSIKCEQNLGHDTMYWYKQDSKKFLKIMFSYNNKELIINETVPNRFSPKSPDKAHLNLHINSLELGDSAVYFCASSHPRQGLSSGANVLTFGAGSRLTVL.

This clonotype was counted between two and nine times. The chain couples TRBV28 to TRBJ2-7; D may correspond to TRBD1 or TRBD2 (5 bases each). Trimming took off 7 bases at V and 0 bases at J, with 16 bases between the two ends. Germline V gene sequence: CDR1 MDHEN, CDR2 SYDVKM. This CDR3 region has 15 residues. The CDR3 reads CASTSFGTGSYEQYF. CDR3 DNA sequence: TGTGCCAGCACTAGCTTCGGGACGGGCTCCTACGAGCAGTACTTC.

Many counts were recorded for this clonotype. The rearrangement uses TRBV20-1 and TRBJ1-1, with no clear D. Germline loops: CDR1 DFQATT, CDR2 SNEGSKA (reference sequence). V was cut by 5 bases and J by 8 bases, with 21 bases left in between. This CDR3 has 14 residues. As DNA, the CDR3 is TGCAGTGCTTATCCCGCTTCCAGGCGACTGGAAGCTTTCTTT. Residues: CSAYPASRRLEAFF.

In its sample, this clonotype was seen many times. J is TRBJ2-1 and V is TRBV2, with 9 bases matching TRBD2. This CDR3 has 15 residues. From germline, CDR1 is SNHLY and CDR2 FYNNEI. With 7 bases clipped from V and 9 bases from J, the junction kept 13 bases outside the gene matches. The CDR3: CASTSRGGGGSEQFF. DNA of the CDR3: TGTGCCAGCACAAGTAGGGGCGGGGGGGGAAGTGAGCAGTTCTTC.

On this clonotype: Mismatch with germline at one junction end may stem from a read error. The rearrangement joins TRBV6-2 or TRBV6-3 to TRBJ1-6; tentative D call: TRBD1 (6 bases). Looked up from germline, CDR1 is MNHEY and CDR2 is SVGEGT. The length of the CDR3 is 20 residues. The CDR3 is CASSVSGQPGRMSYNPPLHF. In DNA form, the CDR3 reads TGTGCCAGCAGTGTGTCGGGACAACCCGGACGTATGTCCTATAATCCACCCCTCCACTTT.

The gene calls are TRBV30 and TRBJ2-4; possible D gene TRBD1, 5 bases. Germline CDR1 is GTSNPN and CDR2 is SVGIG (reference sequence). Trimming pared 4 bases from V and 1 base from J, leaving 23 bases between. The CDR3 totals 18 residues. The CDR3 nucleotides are TGTGCCTGGAAACCCCTCGGAGACAGTCTCGGGGCCAAAAACATTCAGTACTTC. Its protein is CAWKPLGDSLGAKNIQYF.

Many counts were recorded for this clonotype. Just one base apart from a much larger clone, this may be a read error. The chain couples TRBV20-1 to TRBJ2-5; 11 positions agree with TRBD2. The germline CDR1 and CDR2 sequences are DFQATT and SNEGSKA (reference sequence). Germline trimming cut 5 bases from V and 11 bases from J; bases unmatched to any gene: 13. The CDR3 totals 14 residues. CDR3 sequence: CSAETSGVVGEQYF. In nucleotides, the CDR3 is TGCAGTGCTGAGACTAGCGGGGTGGTGGGTGAGCAGTACTTC.

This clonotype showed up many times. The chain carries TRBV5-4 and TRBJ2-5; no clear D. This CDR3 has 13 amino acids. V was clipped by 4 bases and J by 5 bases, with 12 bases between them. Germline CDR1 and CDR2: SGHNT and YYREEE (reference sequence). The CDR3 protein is CASSAKAGETQYF. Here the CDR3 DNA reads TGTGCCAGCAGCGCGAAGGCCGGCGAGACCCAGTACTTC.

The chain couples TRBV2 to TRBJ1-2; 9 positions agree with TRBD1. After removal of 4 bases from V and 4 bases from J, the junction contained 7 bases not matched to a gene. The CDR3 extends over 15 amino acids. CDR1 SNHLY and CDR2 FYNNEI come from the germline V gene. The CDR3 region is CASSGGTGGPYGYTF. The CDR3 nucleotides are TGTGCCAGCAGTGGTGGAACAGGGGGCCCCTATGGCTACACCTTC. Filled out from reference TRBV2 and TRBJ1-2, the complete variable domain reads EPEVTQTPSHQVTQMGQEVILRCVPISNHLYFYWYRQILGQKVEFLVSFYNNEISEKSEIFDDQFSVERPDGSNFTLKIRSTKLEDSAMYFCASSGGTGGPYGYTFGSGTRLTVV.

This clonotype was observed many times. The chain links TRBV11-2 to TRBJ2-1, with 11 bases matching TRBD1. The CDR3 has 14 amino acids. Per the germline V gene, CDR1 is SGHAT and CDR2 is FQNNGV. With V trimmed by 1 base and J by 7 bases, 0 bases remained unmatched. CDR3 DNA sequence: TGTGCCAGCAGCTTAGGGGACAGGGGGAATGAGCAGTTCTTC. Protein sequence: CASSLGDRGNEQFF.

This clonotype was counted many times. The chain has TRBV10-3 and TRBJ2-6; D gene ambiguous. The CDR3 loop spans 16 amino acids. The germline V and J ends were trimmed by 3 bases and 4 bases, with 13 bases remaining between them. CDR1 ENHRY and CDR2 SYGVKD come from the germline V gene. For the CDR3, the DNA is TGTGCCATCAGTGATTCTCGGGCGCAAGGGGCCAACGTCCTGACTTTC. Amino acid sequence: CAISDSRAQGANVLTF.